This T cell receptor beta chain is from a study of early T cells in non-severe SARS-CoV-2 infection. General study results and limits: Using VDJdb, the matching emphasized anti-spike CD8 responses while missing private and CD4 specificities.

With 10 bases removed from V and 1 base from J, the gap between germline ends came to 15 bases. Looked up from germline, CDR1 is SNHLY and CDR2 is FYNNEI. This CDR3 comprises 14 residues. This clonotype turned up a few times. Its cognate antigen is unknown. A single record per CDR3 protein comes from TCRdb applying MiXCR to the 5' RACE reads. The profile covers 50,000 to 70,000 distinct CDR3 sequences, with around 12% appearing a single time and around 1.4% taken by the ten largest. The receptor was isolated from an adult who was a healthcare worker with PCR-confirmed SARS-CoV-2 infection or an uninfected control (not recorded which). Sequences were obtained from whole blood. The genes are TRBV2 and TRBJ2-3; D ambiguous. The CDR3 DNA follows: TGTGCCATCCGGGCCGGGCTCGGCACAGATACGCAGTATTTT. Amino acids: CAIRAGLGTDTQYF.